The source of this T cell receptor beta chain is a study of cytomegalovirus exposure and HLA in healthy donors. As to this clone: The antigen remains unidentified.

The study, taken as a whole, reports: A later analysis by the authors found several of the most significant clusters apparently linked to common viral pathogens. Follow-up analysis later connected one missense variant in DCLRE1C with trimming of TCR beta V- and J-genes.

Germline CDR1 is LNHDA and CDR2 is SQIVND (reference sequence). The V end lost 7 bases, the J end lost 0 bases, and 7 bases lay between the germline ends. This CDR3 is built from 13 residues. The study ran its PCR with 60 Vbeta and 13 Jbeta primers. Clones were read by immunoSEQ multiplex PCR, and TCRdb kept only the in-frame ones, dropping some. The sample contains 140,000 or so clones, around 80% of which appear only once. The chain recombines TRBV19 with TRBJ2-1, with D perhaps TRBD2 (6 bases). The source of this sequence is a female donor in good health and CMV-seronegative. The sample comprised PBMCs. CDR3: CASTSDSYNEQFF. The CDR3 nucleotides read TGTGCCAGTACTAGCGACTCCTACAATGAGCAGTTCTTC. Variable domain in full (rest from reference TRBV19 and TRBJ2-1): DGGITQSPKYLFRKEGQNVTLSCEQNLNHDAMYWYRQDPGQGLRLIYYSQIVNDFQKGDIAEGYSVSREKKESFPLTVTSAQKNPTAFYLCASTSDSYNEQFFGPGTRLTVL.